This is a list of T cell receptor beta chains from one sample in a study of neurological immune-mediated disorders. A single record per CDR3 protein comes from TCRdb applying MiXCR to the 5' RACE reads. The table shows over 35,000 distinct CDR3 sequences, with about 13% occurring only once. Sequenced: PBMCs. These receptors all stem from a female donor in good health. The CDR3 runs from the conserved cysteine through the conserved F or W. The D gene is left open where the match is weak. Some rows have no size entry. The others give once, few or many, or a class for an expanded clone.

j_call v_call d_call cdr3_length clone_size cdr3_aa cdr3_nt
TRBJ2-2 TRBV14 . 15 many CASSHRVVNTGELFF TGTGCCAGCAGCCATCGTGTGGTGAACACCGGGGAGCTGTTTTTT
TRBJ1-3 TRBV4-2 . 14 many CASSGRRDSNTIYF TGTGCCAGCAGCGGTAGGAGAGACTCTAACACCATATATTTT
TRBJ2-1 TRBV5-1 . 14 . CASSFRQLVDEQFF TGCGCCAGCAGCTTCCGACAGTTGGTCGATGAGCAGTTCTTC
TRBJ1-2 TRBV18 . 15 many CASSPARADHYGYTF TGTGCCAGCTCACCGGCCAGGGCCGACCACTATGGCTACACCTTC
TRBJ2-5 TRBV20-1 TRBD2 15 few CSAPAGSGGEETQYF TGCAGTGCTCCCGCGGGTAGCGGGGGGGAAGAGACCCAGTACTTC
TRBJ1-6 TRBV25-1 . 15 many CASSEARGDNSPLHF TGTGCCAGCAGTGAGGCAAGGGGTGACAATTCACCCCTCCACTTT
TRBJ1-5 TRBV5-1 . 15 many CASSLDGGVFQPQHF TGCGCCAGCAGCTTGGACGGGGGAGTTTTTCAGCCCCAGCATTTT
TRBJ2-3 TRBV5-6 . 14 many CASSPVSSTDTQYF TGTGCCAGCAGCCCAGTCTCTAGCACAGATACGCAGTATTTT
TRBJ1-2 TRBV18 . 15 many CASSSGQRGAYGYTF TGTGCCAGCTCTTCTGGGCAAAGGGGTGCCTATGGCTACACCTTC
TRBJ1-6 TRBV6-5 . 16 many CASSLGASSYNSPLHF TGTGCCAGCAGTTTAGGGGCGAGCTCCTATAATTCACCCCTCCACTTT
TRBJ2-7 TRBV5-5 TRBD2 14 many CASSWTSGAYEQYF TGTGCCAGCAGCTGGACTAGCGGGGCCTACGAGCAGTACTTC
TRBJ2-7 TRBV12-3/TRBV12-4 TRBD1 17 many CASKHGVGQGNWHEQYF TGTGCCAGCAAACACGGAGTTGGACAGGGGAACTGGCACGAGCAGTACTTC
TRBJ2-7 TRBV20-1 TRBD1 12 many CSAADRVREQYF TGCAGTGCCGCGGACAGGGTTAGAGAGCAGTACTTC
TRBJ2-5 TRBV5-5 . 16 many CASSLPGGEARETQYF TGTGCCAGCAGCCTTCCCGGCGGGGAGGCTAGAGAGACCCAGTACTTC
TRBJ1-2 TRBV7-9 TRBD1 14 many CASSFPGQGGGYTF TGTGCCAGCAGTTTCCCGGGACAGGGGGGTGGCTACACCTTC
TRBJ2-3 TRBV29-1 . 14 many CSVEVGYGTDTQYF TGCAGCGTTGAAGTAGGGTACGGCACAGATACGCAGTATTTT
TRBJ1-2 TRBV20-1 . 13 many CSANEGPGYGYTF TGCAGTGCTAACGAGGGACCCGGCTACGGCTACACCTTC
TRBJ1-4 TRBV5-1 . 14 many CASSLEAGREKLFF TGCGCCAGCAGCTTGGAAGCAGGCCGCGAAAAACTGTTTTTT
TRBJ1-1 TRBV18 TRBD1 15 many CASSPLQGANTEAFF TGTGCCAGCTCACCACTTCAGGGGGCGAACACTGAAGCTTTCTTT
TRBJ2-7 TRBV20-1 TRBD2 19 many CSARGRSGISTRSSYEQYF TGCAGTGCTAGAGGCCGTAGCGGGATATCAACCAGGAGCTCCTACGAGCAGTACTTC
TRBJ2-2 TRBV28 . 12 many CAGARGTGELFF TGTGCCGGGGCGAGGGGGACCGGGGAGCTGTTTTTT
TRBJ1-4 TRBV6-1 TRBD1 15 . CASSGSGTGDEKQFF TGTGCCAGCAGCGGATCCGGGACAGGGGACGAAAAACAGTTTTTT
TRBJ1-6 TRBV25-1 . 14 many CASTMGAANSPLHF TGTGCCAGCACCATGGGGGCTGCGAATTCACCCCTCCACTTT
TRBJ1-1 TRBV5-6 TRBD1 16 many CASSQGQGAHGTEAFF TGTGCCAGCAGCCAGGGACAGGGGGCGCATGGCACTGAAGCTTTCTTT
TRBJ2-1 TRBV6-6 TRBD1 16 . CASTPRGTGSISEQFF TGTGCCAGCACCCCACGTGGGACAGGGTCCATTAGTGAGCAGTTCTTC
TRBJ1-1 TRBV20-1 . 11 . CSARRTVEAFF TGCAGTGCTAGGAGGACCGTTGAAGCTTTCTTT
TRBJ2-7 TRBV3-1 . 13 . CASSPLENYEQYF TGTGCCAGCAGCCCCCTGGAGAACTACGAGCAGTACTTC
TRBJ2-7 TRBV3-1 TRBD1 16 . CVSSHPGTGGIFEQYF TGTGTCAGCAGCCATCCCGGGACAGGGGGCATCTTCGAGCAGTACTTC
TRBJ2-7 TRBV5-1 TRBD1 14 many CASSRGQKPYEQYF TGCGCCAGCAGCAGGGGACAGAAACCCTACGAGCAGTACTTC
TRBJ2-3 TRBV5-1 TRBD2 14 many CASMAGGIGDTQYF TGCGCCAGCATGGCCGGGGGGATCGGAGATACGCAGTATTTT
TRBJ1-3 TRBV2 . 15 few CASSGSSGPGNTIYF TGTGCCAGCAGTGGTTCGTCAGGACCGGGAAACACCATATATTTT
TRBJ1-1 TRBV5-1 . 14 many CASSSGIKASEAFF TGCGCCAGCAGCTCGGGGATCAAAGCAAGTGAAGCTTTCTTT
TRBJ2-7 TRBV6-5 . 15 many CASSSLLGSSVEQYF TGTGCCAGCAGCTCCCTGTTGGGTTCCAGCGTCGAGCAGTACTTC
TRBJ2-5 TRBV3-1 . 13 many CASSNQGGETQYF TGTGCCAGCAGCAACCAGGGGGGAGAGACCCAGTACTTC
TRBJ1-6 TRBV20-1 . 14 medium-sized CSARPPGEGTPLHF TGCAGTGCTAGGCCCCCAGGGGAGGGGACACCCCTCCACTTT
TRBJ1-3 TRBV20-1 TRBD1 14 many CSARDRVSGNTIYF TGCAGTGCTCGCGACAGGGTCTCTGGAAACACCATATATTTT
TRBJ2-2 TRBV5-1 . 15 many CASSLGLVTTGELFF TGCGCCAGCAGCTTGGGACTAGTTACCACCGGGGAGCTGTTTTTT
TRBJ1-4 TRBV9 . 14 many CASSAGRSGEKLFF TGTGCCAGCAGCGCGGGCCGGTCCGGGGAAAAACTGTTTTTT
TRBJ2-5 TRBV5-1 TRBD2 15 few CASSLSGSIEETQYF TGCGCCAGCAGCTTAAGCGGGAGCATAGAAGAGACCCAGTACTTC
TRBJ1-5 TRBV20-1 . 12 many CSARGRNQPQHF TGCAGTGCTAGAGGCAGAAATCAGCCCCAGCATTTT
TRBJ2-1 TRBV20-1 . 16 medium-sized CSAGEARRGRYNEQFF TGCAGTGCTGGAGAGGCAAGGCGGGGACGCTACAATGAGCAGTTCTTC
TRBJ2-1 TRBV27 . 14 many CASSDREVGNEQFF TGTGCCAGCAGTGATAGAGAGGTGGGCAATGAGCAGTTCTTC
TRBJ2-3 TRBV25-1 . 15 many CASTGFGRATDTQYF TGTGCCAGCACCGGGTTTGGCAGGGCTACAGATACGCAGTATTTT
TRBJ2-1 TRBV20-1 TRBD2 13 many CRAGGSLLNEQFF TGCAGAGCGGGGGGGTCTCTTCTGAATGAGCAGTTCTTC
TRBJ2-7 TRBV2 . 11 many CASQRAYEQYF TGTGCCAGCCAGAGGGCCTACGAGCAGTACTTC
TRBJ1-3 TRBV2 TRBD1 15 many CASSEAGGTGNTIYF TGTGCCAGCAGTGAAGCAGGGGGCACTGGAAACACCATATATTTT
TRBJ1-2 TRBV14 TRBD1 16 many CASSQDPGQPFYGYTF TGTGCCAGCAGCCAAGACCCGGGACAGCCCTTTTATGGCTACACCTTC
TRBJ2-7 TRBV10-1 . 13 many CASSVTASGEQYF TGCGCCAGCAGTGTGACAGCGTCGGGAGAGCAGTACTTC
TRBJ2-1 TRBV5-6 . 17 many CASSLARDHGSYNEQFF TGTGCCAGCAGCTTGGCCCGGGACCATGGGTCCTACAATGAGCAGTTCTTC